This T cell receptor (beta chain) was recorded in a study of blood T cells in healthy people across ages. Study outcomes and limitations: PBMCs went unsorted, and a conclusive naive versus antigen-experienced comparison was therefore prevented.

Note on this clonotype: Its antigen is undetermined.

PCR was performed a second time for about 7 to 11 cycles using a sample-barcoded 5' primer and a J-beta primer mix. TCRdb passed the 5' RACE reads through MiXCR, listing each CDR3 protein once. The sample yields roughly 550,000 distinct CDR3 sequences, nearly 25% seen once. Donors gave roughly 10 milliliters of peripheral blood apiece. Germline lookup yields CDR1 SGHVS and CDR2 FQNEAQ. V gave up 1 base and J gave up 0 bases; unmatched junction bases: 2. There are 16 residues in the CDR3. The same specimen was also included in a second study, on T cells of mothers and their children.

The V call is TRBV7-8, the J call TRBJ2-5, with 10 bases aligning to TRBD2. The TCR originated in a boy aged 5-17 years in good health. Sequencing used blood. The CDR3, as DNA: TGTGCCAGCAGCTTAGACGGACTAGCGGACCAAGAGACCCAGTACTTC. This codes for CASSLDGLADQETQYF.